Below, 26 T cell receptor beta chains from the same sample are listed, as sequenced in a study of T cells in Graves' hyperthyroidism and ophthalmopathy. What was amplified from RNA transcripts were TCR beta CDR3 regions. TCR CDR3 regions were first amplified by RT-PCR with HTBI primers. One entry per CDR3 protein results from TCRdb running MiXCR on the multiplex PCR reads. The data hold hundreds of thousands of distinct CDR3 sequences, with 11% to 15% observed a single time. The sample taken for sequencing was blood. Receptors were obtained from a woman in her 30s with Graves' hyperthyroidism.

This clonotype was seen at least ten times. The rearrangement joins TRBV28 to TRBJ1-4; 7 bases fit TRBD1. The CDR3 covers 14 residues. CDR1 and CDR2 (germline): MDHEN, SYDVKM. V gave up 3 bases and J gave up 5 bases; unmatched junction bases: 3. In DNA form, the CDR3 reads TGTGCCAGCAGTTTGCAGGGGGTAAATGAAAAACTGTTTTTT. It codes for CASSLQGVNEKLFF.

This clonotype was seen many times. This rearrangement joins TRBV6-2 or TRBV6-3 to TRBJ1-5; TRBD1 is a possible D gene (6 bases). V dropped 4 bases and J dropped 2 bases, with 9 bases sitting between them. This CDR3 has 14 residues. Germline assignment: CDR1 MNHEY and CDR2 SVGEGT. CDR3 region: CASSLQGGNQPQHF. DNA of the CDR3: TGTGCCAGCAGTTTACAGGGAGGCAATCAGCCCCAGCATTTT.

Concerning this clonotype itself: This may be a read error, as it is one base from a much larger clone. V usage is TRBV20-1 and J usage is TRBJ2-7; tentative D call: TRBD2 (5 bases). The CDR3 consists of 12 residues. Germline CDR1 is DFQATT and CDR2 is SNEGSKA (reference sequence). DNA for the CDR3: TGCAGTGCTAGAGTGGAGGATTACGAGCAGTGCTTC. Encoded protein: CSARVEDYEQCF.

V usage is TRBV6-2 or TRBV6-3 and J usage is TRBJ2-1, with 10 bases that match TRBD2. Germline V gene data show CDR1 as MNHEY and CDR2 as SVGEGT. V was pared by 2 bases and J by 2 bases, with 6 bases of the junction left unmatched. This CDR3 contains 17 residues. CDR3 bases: TGTGCCAGCAGTTACACGCCAGCGGGAGGGCCCTACAATGAGCAGTTCTTC. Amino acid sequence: CASSYTPAGGPYNEQFF.

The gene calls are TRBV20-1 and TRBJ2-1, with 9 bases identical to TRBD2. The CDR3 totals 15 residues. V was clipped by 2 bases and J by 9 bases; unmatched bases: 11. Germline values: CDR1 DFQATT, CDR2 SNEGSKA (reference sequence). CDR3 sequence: CSARLAGAQVGEQFF. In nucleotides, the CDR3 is TGCAGTGCTAGATTAGCGGGAGCACAGGTGGGTGAGCAGTTCTTC.

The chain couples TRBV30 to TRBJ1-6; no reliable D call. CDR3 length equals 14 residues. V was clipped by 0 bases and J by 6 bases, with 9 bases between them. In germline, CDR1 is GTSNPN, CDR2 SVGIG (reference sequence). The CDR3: CAWSVRDGNSPLHF. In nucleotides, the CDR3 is TGTGCCTGGAGTGTACGCGACGGTAATTCACCCCTCCACTTT.

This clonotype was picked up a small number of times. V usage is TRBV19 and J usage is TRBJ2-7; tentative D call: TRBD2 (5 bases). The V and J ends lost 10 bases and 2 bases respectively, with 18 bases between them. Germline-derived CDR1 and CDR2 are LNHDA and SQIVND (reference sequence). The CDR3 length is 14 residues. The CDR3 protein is CATSSGIATYEQYF. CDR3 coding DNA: TGTGCCACCTCCTCCGGGATTGCGACCTACGAGCAGTACTTC.

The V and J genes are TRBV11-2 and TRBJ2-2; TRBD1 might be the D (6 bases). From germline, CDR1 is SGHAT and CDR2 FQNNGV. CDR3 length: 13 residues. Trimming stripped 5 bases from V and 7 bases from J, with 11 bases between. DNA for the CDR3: TGTGCCAGCAGCCCCGGACAGAACGGGGAGCTGTTTTTT. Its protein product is CASSPGQNGELFF.

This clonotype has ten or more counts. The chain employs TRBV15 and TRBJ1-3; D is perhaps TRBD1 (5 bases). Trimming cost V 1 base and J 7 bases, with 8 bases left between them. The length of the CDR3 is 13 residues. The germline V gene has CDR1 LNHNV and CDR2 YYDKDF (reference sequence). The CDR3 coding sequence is TGTGCCACCAGCAGAGTGGGGGAGAACACCATATATTTT. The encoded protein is CATSRVGENTIYF.

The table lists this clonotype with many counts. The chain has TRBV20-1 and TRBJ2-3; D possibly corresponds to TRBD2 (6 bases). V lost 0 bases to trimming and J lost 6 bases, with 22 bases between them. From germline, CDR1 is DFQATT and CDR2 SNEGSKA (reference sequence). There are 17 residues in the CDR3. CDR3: CSARDPGLMPPRDTQYF. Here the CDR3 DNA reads TGCAGTGCTAGAGACCCGGGACTCATGCCGCCTCGGGATACGCAGTATTTT.

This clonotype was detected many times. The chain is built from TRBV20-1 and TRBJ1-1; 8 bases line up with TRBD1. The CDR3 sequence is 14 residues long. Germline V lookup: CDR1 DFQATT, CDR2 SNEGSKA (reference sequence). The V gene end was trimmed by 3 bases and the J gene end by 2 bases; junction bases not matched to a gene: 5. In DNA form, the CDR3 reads TGCAGTGCTAGCAAGACAGGGGTTAACACTGAAGCTTTCTTT. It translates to CSASKTGVNTEAFF.

Written as DNA, the CDR3 is TGTGCCACCCGACAGGGGGCTGGCACTGAAGCTTTCTTT. Translated, it gives CATRQGAGTEAFF. V gene TRBV13 combines with J gene TRBJ1-1; 10 nucleotides match TRBD1. The CDR3 is 13 amino acids. The V and J ends lost 10 bases and 4 bases, in that order; junction bases with no gene match: 6. Germline V gene lookup returns CDR1 PRHDT and CDR2 FYEKMQ (reference sequence).

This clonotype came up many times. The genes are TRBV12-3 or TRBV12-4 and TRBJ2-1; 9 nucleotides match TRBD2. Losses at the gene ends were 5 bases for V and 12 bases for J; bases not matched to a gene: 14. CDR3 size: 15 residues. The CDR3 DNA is TGTGCCAGCAGTCAGACTAGCGGCCATACAATGAGGCAGTTCTTC. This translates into CASSQTSGHTMRQFF.

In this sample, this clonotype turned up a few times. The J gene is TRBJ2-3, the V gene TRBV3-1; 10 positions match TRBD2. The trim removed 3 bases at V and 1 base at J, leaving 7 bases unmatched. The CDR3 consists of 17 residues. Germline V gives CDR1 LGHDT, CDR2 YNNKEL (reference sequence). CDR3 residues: CASSHVFGTSGTDTQYF. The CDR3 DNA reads TGTGCCAGCAGCCATGTGTTTGGGACTAGCGGCACAGATACGCAGTATTTT.

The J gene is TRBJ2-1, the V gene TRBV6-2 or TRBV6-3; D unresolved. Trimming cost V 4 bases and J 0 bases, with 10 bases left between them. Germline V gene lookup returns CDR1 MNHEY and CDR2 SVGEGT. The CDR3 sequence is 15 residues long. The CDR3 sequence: CASSCTRSSYNEQFF. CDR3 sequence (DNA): TGTGCCAGCAGTTGCACCCGGAGCTCCTACAATGAGCAGTTCTTC.

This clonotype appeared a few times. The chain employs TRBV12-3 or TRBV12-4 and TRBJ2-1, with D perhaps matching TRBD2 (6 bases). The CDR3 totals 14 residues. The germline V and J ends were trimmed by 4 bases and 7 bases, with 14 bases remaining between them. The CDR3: CASSSNGGINEQFF. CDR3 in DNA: TGTGCCAGCAGTTCGAACGGCGGGATTAATGAGCAGTTCTTC.

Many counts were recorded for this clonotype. CDR3 nucleotides: TGTGCCAGCACCATTGTAGCGGGACTAGTCTCCTACAATGAGCAGTTCTTC. Its protein is CASTIVAGLVSYNEQFF. The V and J genes are TRBV12-3 or TRBV12-4 and TRBJ2-1; 8 bases align to TRBD2. This CDR3 is built from 17 residues. V trimming: 7 bases; J trimming: 0 bases; junction bases outside the gene matches: 11.

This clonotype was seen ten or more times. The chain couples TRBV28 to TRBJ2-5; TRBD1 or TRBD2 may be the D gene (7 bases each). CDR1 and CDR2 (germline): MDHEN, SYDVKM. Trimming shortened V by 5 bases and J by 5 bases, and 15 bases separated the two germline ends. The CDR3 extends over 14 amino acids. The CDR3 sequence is CASSRQGGAETQYF. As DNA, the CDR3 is TGTGCCAGCAGTCGGCAGGGGGGGGCCGAGACCCAGTACTTC.

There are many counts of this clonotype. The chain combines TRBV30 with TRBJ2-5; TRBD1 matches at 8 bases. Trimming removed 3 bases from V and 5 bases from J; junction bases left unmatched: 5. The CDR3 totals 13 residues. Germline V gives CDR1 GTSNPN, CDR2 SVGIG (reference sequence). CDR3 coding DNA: TGTGCCTGGAGCGAGGACAGGGACGAGACCCAGTACTTC. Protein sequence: CAWSEDRDETQYF.

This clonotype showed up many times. For the CDR3, the DNA is TGTGCCAGCAGCCCGGGACAGGGGGAGACTGAAGCTTTCTTT. This translates into CASSPGQGETEAFF. The chain joins TRBV14 to TRBJ1-1, with 11 positions matching TRBD1. V was clipped by 4 bases and J by 5 bases; unmatched bases: 3. The CDR3 consists of 14 residues. Looked up from germline, CDR1 is SGHDN and CDR2 is FVKESK.

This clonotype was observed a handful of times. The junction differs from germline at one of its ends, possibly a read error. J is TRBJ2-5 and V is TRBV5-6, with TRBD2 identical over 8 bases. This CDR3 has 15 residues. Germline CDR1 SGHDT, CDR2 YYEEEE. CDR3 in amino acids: CASSLDTSGQETQYF. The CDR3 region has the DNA TGTGCCAGCAGCTTGGATACTAGCGGACAAGAGACCCAGTATTTC.

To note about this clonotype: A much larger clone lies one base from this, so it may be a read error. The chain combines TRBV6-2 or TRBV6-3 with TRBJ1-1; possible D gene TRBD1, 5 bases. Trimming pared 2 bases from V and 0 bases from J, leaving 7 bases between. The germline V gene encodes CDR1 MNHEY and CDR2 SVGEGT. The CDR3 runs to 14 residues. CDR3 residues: CASSYGAVNTEAFF. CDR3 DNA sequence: TGTGCCAGCAGTTACGGGGCAGTGAACACTGAAGCTTTCTTT.

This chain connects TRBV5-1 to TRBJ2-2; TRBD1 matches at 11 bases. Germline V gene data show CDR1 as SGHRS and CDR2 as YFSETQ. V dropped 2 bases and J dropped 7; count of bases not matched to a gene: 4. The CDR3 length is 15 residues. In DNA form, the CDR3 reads TGCGCCAGCAGCTTCGGACAGGGGGCTAGCGGGGAGCTGTTTTTT. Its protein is CASSFGQGASGELFF.

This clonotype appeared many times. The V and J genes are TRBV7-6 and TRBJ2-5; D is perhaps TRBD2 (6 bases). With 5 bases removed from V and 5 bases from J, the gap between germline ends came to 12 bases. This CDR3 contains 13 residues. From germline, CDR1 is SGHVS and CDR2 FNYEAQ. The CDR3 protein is CASSPRRAETQYF. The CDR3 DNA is TGTGCCAGCAGCCCTCGGAGGGCGGAGACCCAGTACTTC.

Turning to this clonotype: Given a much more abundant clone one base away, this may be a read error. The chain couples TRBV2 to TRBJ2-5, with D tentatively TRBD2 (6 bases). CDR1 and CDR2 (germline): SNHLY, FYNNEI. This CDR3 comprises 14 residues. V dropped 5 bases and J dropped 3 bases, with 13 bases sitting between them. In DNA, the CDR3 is TGTGCCAGCAGTACCGGGAGAATGGAAGAGACCCAGTACTTC. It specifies CASSTGRMEETQYF.

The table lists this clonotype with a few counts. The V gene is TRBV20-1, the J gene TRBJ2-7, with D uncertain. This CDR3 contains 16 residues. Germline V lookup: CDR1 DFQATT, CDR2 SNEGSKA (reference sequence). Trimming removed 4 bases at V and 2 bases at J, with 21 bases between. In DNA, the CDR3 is TGCAGTGCTATCGACCCCTCGGCTACCCTACCCTACGAGCAGTACTTC. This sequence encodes CSAIDPSATLPYEQYF.